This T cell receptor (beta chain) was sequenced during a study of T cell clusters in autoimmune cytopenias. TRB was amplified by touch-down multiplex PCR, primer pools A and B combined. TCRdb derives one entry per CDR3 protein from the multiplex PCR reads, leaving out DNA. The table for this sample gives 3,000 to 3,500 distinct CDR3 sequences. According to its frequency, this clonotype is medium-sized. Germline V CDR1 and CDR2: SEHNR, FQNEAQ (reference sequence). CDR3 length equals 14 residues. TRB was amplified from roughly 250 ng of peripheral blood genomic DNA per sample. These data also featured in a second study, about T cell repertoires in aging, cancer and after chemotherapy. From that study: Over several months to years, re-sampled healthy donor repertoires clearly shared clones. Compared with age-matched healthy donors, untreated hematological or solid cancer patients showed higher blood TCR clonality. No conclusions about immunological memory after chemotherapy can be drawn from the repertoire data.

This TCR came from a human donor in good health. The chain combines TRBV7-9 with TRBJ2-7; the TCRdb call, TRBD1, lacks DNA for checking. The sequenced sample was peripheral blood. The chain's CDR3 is CASSAGQGIYEQYF.